The present entry profiles one TCR beta chain with its context. This clonotype was recorded at least ten times. Its binding antigen is unknown. Qualities for individual bases were not recorded, and no much larger clone is one base off. Measured from the cysteine to the phenylalanine, the CDR3 is 15 residues long. The CDR3 DNA has 45 bases and is translated from base 1. The trim is 4 bases for V and 4 bases for J, with a gap of 16 bases between the germline ends. Per the germline V gene, SGHRS is the CDR1 and YFSETQ is the CDR2. The record originates from a study of T-cell reconstitution after alpha-beta-depleted transplantation in children (dated by TCRdb to the mid-2010s). A note on the overall study: Using TCR repertoire profiling, the study quantitatively followed how T-cell immune reconstitution unfolded in children after TCRalphabeta/CD19-depleted allogeneic hematopoietic cell transplantation. The paper as a whole reports these results and caveats: About two months after transplant, the apparently early recovery of alphabetaT-cell counts reportedly depended on just several hundred clones that had expanded rapidly and came from non-depleted graft cells. Hyperexpanded clone frequencies declined over subsequent months; after one year, T-cell counts and TCRbeta diversity were mostly attributed to newly produced T cells. In some patients, high TCRbeta diversity at day 60 was attributed to recipient T cells and intrathymic progenitors that had survived conditioning.

The sample's treatment or condition label is to be understood as: allogeneic hematopoietic cell transplantation with graft depleted of TCRalphabeta T cells and CD19 B cells. The transplant recipients were children given TCRalphabeta/CD19-depleted allogeneic hematopoietic cell grafts. Libraries were made using PCR. Sequencing used an Illumina HiSeq 2500. Molecular barcoding was employed in the preparation of TCR libraries, with unique molecular identifiers being used to normalize TCRbeta repertoire quantification. TCRdb reran the public reads through fastp at Q25 and MiXCR, keeping productive beta chains. Each entry merges the rows of one CDR3 protein and shows their most common DNA and genes. The sample profile shows about 210,000 distinct CDR3 sequences; over 15% of them were found once. In total, the top ten clones hold around two fifths of the sample.

The rearrangement joined TRBV5-1 to TRBJ2-3, and TRBD1 may be the D gene, going by 6 matching bases. The sequence was collected from a male patient between 2 and 15 years old who had a stem cell transplant for acute lymphoblastic leukemia, so the T cells may come from the graft donor. This specimen consisted of PBMCs, mostly from graft donor cells, obtained 360 days after TCRalphabeta/CD19-depleted stem cell transplant. The DNA sequence is as follows: TGCGCCAGCAGCCCGAACCTGGCAGGGGCAGATACGCAGTATTTT. Translated, it gives CASSPNLAGADTQYF. Full variable domain (CDR3 extended with the reference TRBV5-1 and TRBJ2-3 proteins): KAGVTQTPRYLIKTRGQQVTLSCSPISGHRSVSWYQQTPGQGLQFLFEYFSETQRNKGNFPGRFSGRQFSNSRSEMNVSTLELGDSALYLCASSPNLAGADTQYFGPGTRLTVL.